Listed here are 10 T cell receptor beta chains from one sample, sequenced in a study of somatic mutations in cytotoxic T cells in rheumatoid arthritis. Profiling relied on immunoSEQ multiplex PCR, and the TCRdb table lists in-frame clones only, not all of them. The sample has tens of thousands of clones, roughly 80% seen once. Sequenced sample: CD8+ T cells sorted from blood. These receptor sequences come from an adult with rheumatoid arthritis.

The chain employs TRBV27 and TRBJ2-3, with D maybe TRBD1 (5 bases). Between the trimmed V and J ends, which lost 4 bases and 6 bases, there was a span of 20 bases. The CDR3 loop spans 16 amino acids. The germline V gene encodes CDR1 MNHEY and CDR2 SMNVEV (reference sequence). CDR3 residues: CASSYQGPANGDTQYF. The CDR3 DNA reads TGTGCCAGCAGTTACCAGGGTCCCGCAAACGGGGATACGCAGTATTTT.

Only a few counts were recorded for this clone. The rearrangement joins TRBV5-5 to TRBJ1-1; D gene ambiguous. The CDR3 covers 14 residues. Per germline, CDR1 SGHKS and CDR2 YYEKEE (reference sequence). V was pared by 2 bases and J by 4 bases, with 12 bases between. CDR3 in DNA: TGTGCCAGCAGCTTTGGGGTGTCGGGCACTGAAGCTTTCTTT. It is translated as CASSFGVSGTEAFF.

The CDR3 nucleotides read TGTGCCAGCAGCCCTGGGACGCTCCCCGAGCAGTACTTC. Its translation: CASSPGTLPEQYF. V is TRBV4-2 and J is TRBJ2-7; D may match TRBD1 or TRBD2 (5 bases each). Looked up from germline, CDR1 is LGHNA and CDR2 is YNFKEQ. CDR3 length equals 13 residues. Trimming stripped 4 bases from V and 6 bases from J, with 13 bases between.

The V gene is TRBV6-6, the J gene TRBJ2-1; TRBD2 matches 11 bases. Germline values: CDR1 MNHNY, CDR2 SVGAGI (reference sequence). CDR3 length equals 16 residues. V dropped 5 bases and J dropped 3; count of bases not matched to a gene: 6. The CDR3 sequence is CASSMLAGGLYNEQFF. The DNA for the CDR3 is TGTGCCAGCAGTATGCTAGCGGGGGGCCTCTACAATGAGCAGTTCTTC.

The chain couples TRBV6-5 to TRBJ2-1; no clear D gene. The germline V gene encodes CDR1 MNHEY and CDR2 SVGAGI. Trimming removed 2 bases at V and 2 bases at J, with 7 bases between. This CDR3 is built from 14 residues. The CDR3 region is CASSYRRPYNEQFF. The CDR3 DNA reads TGTGCCAGCAGTTACCGGAGACCCTACAATGAGCAGTTCTTC.

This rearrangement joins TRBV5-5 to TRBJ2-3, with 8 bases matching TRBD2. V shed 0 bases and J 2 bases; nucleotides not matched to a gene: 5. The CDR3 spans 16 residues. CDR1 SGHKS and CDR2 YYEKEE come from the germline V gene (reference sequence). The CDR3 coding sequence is TGTGCCAGCAGCTTGGCCTCGGGGGGGCTCACAGATACGCAGTATTTT. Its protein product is CASSLASGGLTDTQYF.

For the CDR3, the DNA is TGCGCCAGCAGCTTGACAGGGGGCCGCAAAGGGATGGGCGAGCAGTACTTC. Amino acid sequence: CASSLTGGRKGMGEQYF. The genes are TRBV5-1 and TRBJ2-7, with 9 bases identical to TRBD1. This CDR3 has 17 amino acids. After removal of 1 base from V and 6 bases from J, the junction contained 14 bases not matched to a gene. The V gene's germline CDR1 is SGHRS and CDR2 YFSETQ.

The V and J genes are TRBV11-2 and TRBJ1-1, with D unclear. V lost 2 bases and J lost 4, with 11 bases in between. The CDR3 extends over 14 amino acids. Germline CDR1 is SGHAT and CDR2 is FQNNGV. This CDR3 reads CASSLFTQRTEAFF. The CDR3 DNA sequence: TGTGCCAGCAGCTTATTTACCCAGCGCACTGAAGCTTTCTTT.

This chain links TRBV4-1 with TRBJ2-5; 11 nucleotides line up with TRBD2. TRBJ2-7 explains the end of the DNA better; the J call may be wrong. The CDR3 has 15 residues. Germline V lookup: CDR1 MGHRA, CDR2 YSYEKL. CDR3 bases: TGCGCCAGCAGCCAAGAACTAGCGGGGGCCTACGAGCAGTACTTC. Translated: CASSQELAGAYEQYF.

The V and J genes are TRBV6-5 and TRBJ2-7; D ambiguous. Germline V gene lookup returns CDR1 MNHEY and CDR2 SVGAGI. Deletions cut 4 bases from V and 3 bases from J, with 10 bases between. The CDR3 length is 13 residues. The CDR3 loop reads CASSSSGHYEQYF. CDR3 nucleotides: TGTGCCAGCAGTTCTTCTGGGCACTACGAGCAGTACTTC.